The 29 T cell receptor beta chains below all came from one sample that was sequenced in a study of blood T cell repertoires in COVID-19. The data were produced by immunoSEQ multiplex PCR, yet TCRdb's version contains in-frame clones alone and is incomplete. This table holds tens of thousands of clones, roughly 76% found once. Material for sequencing was peripheral blood. Every receptor here comes from a man aged 50 or older with active or convalescent COVID-19.

This clone was recorded a few times. The genes are TRBV6-1 and TRBJ1-1; D remains unclear. Trimming left V 3 bases short and J 0 bases short, with 8 bases between. The CDR3 covers 14 residues. The germline V gene has CDR1 MNHNS and CDR2 SASEGT. The CDR3 protein is CASSDLTLNTEAFF. CDR3 bases: TGTGCCAGCAGTGACCTGACACTGAACACTGAAGCTTTCTTT.

The chain recombines TRBV27 with TRBJ2-3, with D possibly matching TRBD2 (6 bases). The V gene lost 6 bases and the J gene lost 4 bases, with 11 bases spanning the gap. The CDR3 length is 13 residues. Germline CDR1 is MNHEY and CDR2 is SMNVEV (reference sequence). CDR3 sequence reads: CASSHGTADTQYF. The CDR3 nucleotides are TGTGCCAGCAGCCACGGGACTGCAGATACGCAGTATTTT.

With respect to this clone: A read error may produce the germline difference seen at one junction end. This rearrangement joins TRBV6-5 to TRBJ1-2, with 8 nucleotides matching TRBD1. CDR1 is MNHEY and CDR2 is SVGAGI in the germline V gene. The CDR3 sequence is 14 residues long. CDR3 protein: CASSYSGRDRRPLF. For the CDR3, the DNA is TGTGCCAGCAGTTACTCCGGCCGGGACAGGCGCCCCTTATTC.

The chain joins TRBV13 to TRBJ1-5; D uncertain. Deletions cut 4 bases from V and 4 bases from J, with 14 bases between. The CDR3 totals 15 residues. From germline, CDR1 is PRHDT and CDR2 FYEKMQ (reference sequence). The chain's CDR3 is CASSSGRTINQPQHF. In nucleotides, the CDR3 is TGTGCCAGCAGCTCTGGACGGACTATTAATCAGCCCCAGCATTTT.

The genes are TRBV5-4 and TRBJ2-3; D is possibly TRBD2 (5 bases). The CDR3 length is 15 residues. CDR1 is SGHNT, CDR2 YYREEE, per germline (reference sequence). V lost 0 bases, J lost 2 bases, and 10 bases lay in between. The CDR3 nucleotides read TGTGCCAGCAGCTTGGGCCGGGGAACCACAGATACGCAGTATTTT. Residues: CASSLGRGTTDTQYF. Full variable domain (remainder filled in from reference TRBV5-4 and TRBJ2-3): ETGVTQSPTHLIKTRGQQVTLRCSSQSGHNTVSWYQQALGQGPQFIFQYYREEENGRGNFPPRFSGLQFPNYSSELNVNALELDDSALYLCASSLGRGTTDTQYFGPGTRLTVL.

V gene TRBV6-4 combines with J gene TRBJ2-3, with TRBD2 matching over 13 bases. The germline V gene has CDR1 MRHNA and CDR2 SNTAGT. The V segment lost 0 bases and the J segment 6 bases; nucleotides outside the gene matches: 0. This CDR3 is built from 15 residues. The CDR3 is CASSDSTSGGDTQYF. CDR3 coding DNA: TGTGCCAGCAGTGACTCGACTAGCGGGGGGGATACGCAGTATTTT.

The J gene is TRBJ1-1, the V gene TRBV4-2; tentative D call: TRBD1 (5 bases). V dropped 0 bases and J dropped 9 bases, with 11 bases sitting between them. Germline-derived CDR1 and CDR2 are LGHNA and YNFKEQ. The CDR3 covers 13 residues. Written as DNA, the CDR3 is TGTGCCAGCAGCCAAGATTCAGGGTGGCAAGCTTTCTTT. It yields the protein CASSQDSGWQAFF.

The chain employs TRBV29-1 and TRBJ2-1, with 9 bases matching TRBD1. The ends lost 8 bases at V and 8 bases at J; junction bases unmatched: 16. The germline V gene has CDR1 SQVTM and CDR2 ANQGSEA. The CDR3 totals 15 residues. The CDR3 spells CSSSGIGTGSDEQFF. For the CDR3, the DNA is TGCAGCTCCTCGGGAATAGGGACAGGGAGTGATGAGCAGTTCTTC.

The chain couples TRBV12-3 or TRBV12-4 to TRBJ1-6; D gene uncertain. With 2 bases removed from V and 7 bases from J, the gap between germline ends came to 6 bases. The CDR3 consists of 13 residues. The CDR3 nucleotides are TGTGCCAGCAGTTTATCCCCGAATTCACCCCTCCACTTT. It translates to CASSLSPNSPLHF.

This clone was detected once. This rearrangement joins TRBV19 to TRBJ2-1; TRBD2 aligns across 8 bases. Trimming at V came to 10 bases and at J to 3 bases, leaving 11 bases not matched to a gene. Germline CDR1 and CDR2: LNHDA and SQIVND (reference sequence). The CDR3 loop spans 15 amino acids. DNA for the CDR3: TGTGCCACCCTCCCCGAAACTAGCGGCTACAATGAGCAGTTCTTC. It translates to CATLPETSGYNEQFF.

The chain joins TRBV11-2 to TRBJ2-1, with 12 bases matching TRBD2. The CDR3 runs to 15 residues. In germline, CDR1 is SGHAT, CDR2 FQNNGV. V lost 5 bases, J lost 7 bases, and 6 bases stayed unmatched. The CDR3 loop is CASSPRLAGANEQFF. The CDR3 coding sequence is TGTGCCAGCAGCCCCAGACTAGCGGGAGCTAATGAGCAGTTCTTC.

This clone has a single count. V and J are TRBV4-1 and TRBJ2-1; no reliable D call. Germline loops: CDR1 MGHRA, CDR2 YSYEKL. The CDR3 covers 16 residues. With 4 bases removed from V and 1 base from J, the gap between germline ends came to 14 bases. DNA for the CDR3: TGCGCCAGCAGCCCAGGTGGTGGGTTGTCCTACAATGAGCAGTTCTTC. This codes for CASSPGGGLSYNEQFF.

This clone was seen a few times. The chain links TRBV6-5 to TRBJ2-7; D might be TRBD1 (5 bases). The germline V gene encodes CDR1 MNHEY and CDR2 SVGAGI. The CDR3 spans 13 residues. Trimming took off 7 bases at V and 3 bases at J, with 13 bases between the two ends. CDR3 protein: CASIQTVGYEQYF. CDR3 nucleotide sequence: TGTGCCAGCATCCAGACAGTGGGCTACGAGCAGTACTTC.

The genes are TRBV6-5 and TRBJ1-4; TRBD1 matches at 7 bases. CDR1 is MNHEY and CDR2 is SVGAGI in the germline V gene. With 4 bases clipped from V and 1 base from J, the junction kept 3 bases outside the gene matches. There are 15 residues in the CDR3. CDR3: CASSSGGQTNEKLFF. The CDR3 DNA follows: TGTGCCAGCAGTTCAGGGGGTCAAACTAATGAAAAACTGTTTTTT.

This clone was counted between two and nine times. The rearrangement joins TRBV11-2 to TRBJ1-6, with 8 bases aligning to TRBD1. The V gene's germline CDR1 is SGHAT and CDR2 FQNNGV. The V gene end was trimmed by 5 bases and the J gene end by 7 bases; junction bases not matched to a gene: 7. CDR3 size: 15 residues. The chain's CDR3 is CASSRQGNENSPLHF. CDR3 coding DNA: TGTGCCAGCAGCCGACAGGGGAATGAGAATTCACCCCTCCACTTT.

In this sample, this clone turned up once. This rearrangement joins TRBV2 to TRBJ2-1, with D possibly matching TRBD1 (6 bases). Germline V gives CDR1 SNHLY, CDR2 FYNNEI. The CDR3 has 13 amino acids. V was clipped by 10 bases and J by 4 bases, with 14 bases between them. CDR3 nucleotides: TGTGCCATCAGGGACACGACGTACAATGAGCAGTTCTTC. It encodes CAIRDTTYNEQFF.

The chain carries TRBV15 and TRBJ2-7; possible D gene TRBD2, 5 bases. Germline CDR1 reads LNHNV; CDR2 reads YYDKDF (reference sequence). The V and J ends lost 6 bases and 2 bases respectively, with 11 bases between them. The CDR3 spans 13 residues. CDR3: CATSTGLPYEQYF. CDR3 DNA sequence: TGTGCCACCAGTACGGGATTACCCTACGAGCAGTACTTC.

This chain joins TRBV19 and TRBJ2-5; D is ambiguous. The V end was cut by 3 bases, the J end by 5 bases, with 10 bases between. Germline V gene sequence: CDR1 LNHDA, CDR2 SQIVND (reference sequence). This CDR3 is 13 amino acids long. CDR3 DNA sequence: TGTGCCAGTAGTATCCACAGTTTGGAGACCCAGTACTTC. Protein product: CASSIHSLETQYF.

The genes are TRBV3-1 (or the pseudogene TRBV3-2) and TRBJ1-3; D is undetermined. The germline CDR1 and CDR2 sequences are LGHDT and YNNKEL (reference sequence). V was clipped by 0 bases and J by 2 bases, with 14 bases between them. CDR3 length: 17 amino acids. CDR3 residues: CASSQETFGPPGNTIYF. As DNA, the CDR3 is TGTGCCAGCAGCCAAGAGACTTTCGGCCCTCCTGGAAACACCATATATTTT.

This clone has more than one count but fewer than ten. This chain's CDR3 is CASSQLPGGTFAAEQYF. The CDR3 bases are TGCGCCAGCAGCCAGCTTCCGGGAGGGACATTTGCGGCTGAGCAGTACTTC. V is TRBV4-1 and J is TRBJ2-7; 8 bases align to TRBD2. After removal of 3 bases from V and 7 bases from J, the junction contained 17 bases not matched to a gene. The CDR3 covers 17 residues. The germline V gene has CDR1 MGHRA and CDR2 YSYEKL.

The rearrangement links TRBV2 to TRBJ1-2; D ambiguous. In germline, CDR1 is SNHLY, CDR2 FYNNEI. Trimming cost V 6 bases and J 8 bases, with 16 bases left between them. The CDR3 totals 13 residues. In DNA form, the CDR3 reads TGTGCCAGCAGGGCGGGCAGTCTTGAAGGCTACACCTTC. Translation gives CASRAGSLEGYTF.

The sample holds one count of this clone. V usage is TRBV2 and J usage is TRBJ2-3, with TRBD1 matching over 8 bases. The germline gives CDR1 SNHLY, CDR2 FYNNEI. This CDR3 spans 15 amino acids. Unmatched junction bases numbered 3, after V lost 3 bases and J lost 1 base. As DNA, the CDR3 is TGTGCCAGCAGTGAGGTGACAGGGGGCACAGATACGCAGTATTTT. It specifies CASSEVTGGTDTQYF.

This chain joins TRBV27 and TRBJ1-5, with D uncertain. CDR1 and CDR2 from the germline V gene are MNHEY and SMNVEV (reference sequence). The CDR3 consists of 14 residues. V lost 6 bases and J 7 bases, leaving 16 bases between the germline ends. The CDR3 loop reads CASSSSSLRQPQHF. The CDR3 bases are TGTGCCAGCAGCTCGTCTAGTTTGCGGCAGCCCCAGCATTTT.

This clone was seen more than once but under ten times. The rearrangement joins TRBV9 to TRBJ1-4; D ambiguous. This CDR3 is 15 amino acids long. CDR1 and CDR2 (germline): SGDLS, YYNGEE. Trimming removed 2 bases at V and 5 bases at J, with 13 bases between. The chain's CDR3 is CASSVSTFPNEKLFF. The CDR3 nucleotides are TGTGCCAGCAGCGTCTCGACATTTCCCAATGAAAAACTGTTTTTT.

The chain couples TRBV5-4 to TRBJ1-6, with 7 nucleotides matching TRBD1. CDR1 is SGHNT, CDR2 YYREEE, per germline (reference sequence). The CDR3 consists of 17 residues. The ends lost 7 bases at V and 6 bases at J; junction bases unmatched: 16. In DNA form, the CDR3 reads TGTGCCAGCGGCTATGGCAGGGGGTACGGGGGTAATTCACCCCTCCACTTT. The encoded protein is CASGYGRGYGGNSPLHF.

V usage is TRBV4-2 and J usage is TRBJ2-7, with 11 bases fitting TRBD2. Germline values: CDR1 LGHNA, CDR2 YNFKEQ. V was clipped by 1 base and J by 5 bases; unmatched bases: 4. The CDR3 contains 15 residues. The CDR3 region is CASSQGASGRNEQYF. CDR3 sequence (DNA): TGTGCCAGCAGCCAAGGTGCTAGCGGGAGGAACGAGCAGTACTTC.

The CDR3 DNA reads as TGCGCCAGCAGCAGTCGACAGGGGATTTCACCCCTCCACTTT. It encodes CASSSRQGISPLHF. The chain recombines TRBV4-1 with TRBJ1-6, with 8 bases matching TRBD1. Germline loops: CDR1 MGHRA, CDR2 YSYEKL. V dropped 5 bases and J dropped 9; count of bases not matched to a gene: 6. CDR3 length: 14 residues.

The J gene is TRBJ2-1, the V gene TRBV18; 10 bases fit TRBD2. The CDR3 length is 14 residues. J gave up 4 bases and V 4 bases, and 1 base lay outside the gene matches. Germline V gives CDR1 KGHSH, CDR2 LQKENI. The chain's CDR3 is CASSRAGGYNEQFF. DNA for the CDR3: TGTGCCAGCTCACGAGCGGGGGGGTACAATGAGCAGTTCTTC.

CDR3 in amino acids: CASSLGTNHEQYF. The DNA of the CDR3 is TGTGCCAGCAGCCTAGGCACAAACCACGAGCAGTACTTC. J is TRBJ2-7 and V is TRBV9; D not certain. V lost 4 bases to trimming and J lost 5 bases, with 13 bases between them. This CDR3 region has 13 residues. Germline V lookup: CDR1 SGDLS, CDR2 YYNGEE.